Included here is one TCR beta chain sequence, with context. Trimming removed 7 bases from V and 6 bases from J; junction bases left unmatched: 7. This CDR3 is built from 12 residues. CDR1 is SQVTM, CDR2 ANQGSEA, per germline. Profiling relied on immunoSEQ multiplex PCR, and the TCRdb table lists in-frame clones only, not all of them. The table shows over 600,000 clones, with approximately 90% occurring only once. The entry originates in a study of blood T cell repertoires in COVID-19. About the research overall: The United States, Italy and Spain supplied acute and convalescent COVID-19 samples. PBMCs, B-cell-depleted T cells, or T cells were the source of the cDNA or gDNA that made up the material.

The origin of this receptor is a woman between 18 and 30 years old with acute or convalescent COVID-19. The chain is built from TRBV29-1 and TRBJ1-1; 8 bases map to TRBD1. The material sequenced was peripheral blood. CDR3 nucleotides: TGCAGCGCTGGACAGGGAATGGCTGAAGCTTTCTTT. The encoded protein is CSAGQGMAEAFF.